This T cell receptor (beta chain) was profiled in a study of OX40 agonist ivuxolimab in advanced cancers. At the level of the whole study: The costimulatory receptor OX40 (CD134) was targeted by ivuxolimab, a fully human IgG2 agonistic monoclonal antibody. Of the roughly 52 dose-escalation patients, hepatocellular carcinoma was present in some 19, melanoma in roughly 15, renal cell carcinoma in 9 and head and neck cancer in 9. In the dose-escalation cohort, 65% to 90% of patients were male, and the mean age was around 60 years, with a range of 23 to 79. The paper reports the monotherapy dose-escalation portion (N = 52 patients) of the phase I ivuxolimab trial. Peripheral TCRbeta sequencing aimed to test whether ivuxolimab altered TCR sequence diversity and caused clonal T-cell expansion. Intravenous ivuxolimab was administered to patients every 2 weeks at six dose levels: 0.01, 0.1, 0.3, 1.5, 3 and 10 mg/kg. Patients were allowed to have had prior anti-PD-1, anti-PD-L1 or anti-CTLA-4 therapy, and 40% of the dose-escalation patients had been treated with checkpoint inhibitors. Three dose-escalation patients achieved partial responses, one with hepatocellular carcinoma and two with cutaneous melanoma.

V is pared back by 1 base and J by 1 base, with 8 bases lying between the germline termini. The CDR3 spans 14 residues, from the cysteine through the phenylalanine. This entry keeps only the CDR3 DNA: 42 bases, framed from base 1. Looking up the germline V gene (reference sequence) yields CDR1 LNHDA and CDR2 SQIVND. Genomic DNA was extracted from sorted cells for sequencing of the TCRbeta CDR3 region. The immunoSEQ Assay was used to sequence the TCRbeta CDR3 regions. This immuneACCESS table, as held by TCRdb, lists in-frame sequences with V and J called but not all clones. Of the missing ones, under half trace to an unresolved V gene in checked studies; the others have no known cause. Here the sample has about 55,000 clones; approximately 84% occur a single time. The biggest ten clones account for roughly an eighth of the sample. A word on this clone: Its cognate antigen has yet to be identified. It has no much larger one-base neighbor in the sample; base qualities were not kept.

Patients with autoimmune disease history or receiving systemic immunosuppression were excluded from the trial. Peripheral blood for TCR sequencing was collected from all dose cohorts at baseline, on cycle 4 day 1, and on cycle 7 day 1. The samples were drawn from a first-in-human, open-label, multicenter phase I dose-escalation trial of ivuxolimab. The trial enrolled adults with locally advanced or metastatic head and neck squamous cell, hepatocellular, melanoma or renal cell carcinoma. Before TCR sequencing, CD4+ T cells and CD8+ T cells from peripheral blood were sorted into separate populations. What the authors observed across the whole study: Which antigens the clonally expanded peripheral T cells were specific for was not determined. Low levels of normalized T-cell clonal expansion were also shown by some nonresponding patients. After ivuxolimab, CD8+ T cells had more expanded clones than CD4+ T cells on average. In the 0.1-3.0 mg/kg groups, partial responders had among the lowest normalized peripheral clonal expansion, particularly in CD8+ T cells. At doses of 0.1 to 3.0 mg/kg, clonal expansion of both CD4+ and CD8+ T cells in blood was seen between baseline and week 6.

The sequence came from an adult with an advanced solid tumor such as melanoma, head and neck, liver or kidney cancer. Material: CD4+ or CD8+ T cells sorted from blood, obtained in a trial of the OX40 agonist ivuxolimab. The chain couples TRBV19 to TRBJ2-7; TRBD1 is a possible D gene, resting on 5 matching bases. CDR3 reads: CASSIVAGSYEQYF. At the DNA level, the sequence is TGTGCCAGTAGTATAGTCGCAGGGTCCTACGAGCAGTACTTC.